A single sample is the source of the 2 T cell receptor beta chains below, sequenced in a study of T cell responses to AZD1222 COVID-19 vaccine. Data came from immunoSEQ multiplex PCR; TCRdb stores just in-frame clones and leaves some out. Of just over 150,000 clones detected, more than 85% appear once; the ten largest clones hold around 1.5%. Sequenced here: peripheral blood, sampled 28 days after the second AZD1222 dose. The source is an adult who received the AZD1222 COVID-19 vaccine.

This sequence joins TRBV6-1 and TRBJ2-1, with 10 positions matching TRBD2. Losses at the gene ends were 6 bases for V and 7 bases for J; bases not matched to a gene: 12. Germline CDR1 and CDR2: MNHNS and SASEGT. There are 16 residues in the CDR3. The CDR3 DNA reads TGTGCCAGCAGAGAACCAGCGGGGGGGCCGGGAAATGAGCAGTTCTTC. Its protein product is CASREPAGGPGNEQFF.

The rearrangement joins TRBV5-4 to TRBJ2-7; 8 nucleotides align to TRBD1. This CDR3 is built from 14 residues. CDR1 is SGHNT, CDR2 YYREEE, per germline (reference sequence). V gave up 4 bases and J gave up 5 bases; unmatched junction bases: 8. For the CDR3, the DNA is TGTGCCAGCAGCACAAGGACAGGGAGCAACGAGCAGTACTTC. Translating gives CASSTRTGSNEQYF.